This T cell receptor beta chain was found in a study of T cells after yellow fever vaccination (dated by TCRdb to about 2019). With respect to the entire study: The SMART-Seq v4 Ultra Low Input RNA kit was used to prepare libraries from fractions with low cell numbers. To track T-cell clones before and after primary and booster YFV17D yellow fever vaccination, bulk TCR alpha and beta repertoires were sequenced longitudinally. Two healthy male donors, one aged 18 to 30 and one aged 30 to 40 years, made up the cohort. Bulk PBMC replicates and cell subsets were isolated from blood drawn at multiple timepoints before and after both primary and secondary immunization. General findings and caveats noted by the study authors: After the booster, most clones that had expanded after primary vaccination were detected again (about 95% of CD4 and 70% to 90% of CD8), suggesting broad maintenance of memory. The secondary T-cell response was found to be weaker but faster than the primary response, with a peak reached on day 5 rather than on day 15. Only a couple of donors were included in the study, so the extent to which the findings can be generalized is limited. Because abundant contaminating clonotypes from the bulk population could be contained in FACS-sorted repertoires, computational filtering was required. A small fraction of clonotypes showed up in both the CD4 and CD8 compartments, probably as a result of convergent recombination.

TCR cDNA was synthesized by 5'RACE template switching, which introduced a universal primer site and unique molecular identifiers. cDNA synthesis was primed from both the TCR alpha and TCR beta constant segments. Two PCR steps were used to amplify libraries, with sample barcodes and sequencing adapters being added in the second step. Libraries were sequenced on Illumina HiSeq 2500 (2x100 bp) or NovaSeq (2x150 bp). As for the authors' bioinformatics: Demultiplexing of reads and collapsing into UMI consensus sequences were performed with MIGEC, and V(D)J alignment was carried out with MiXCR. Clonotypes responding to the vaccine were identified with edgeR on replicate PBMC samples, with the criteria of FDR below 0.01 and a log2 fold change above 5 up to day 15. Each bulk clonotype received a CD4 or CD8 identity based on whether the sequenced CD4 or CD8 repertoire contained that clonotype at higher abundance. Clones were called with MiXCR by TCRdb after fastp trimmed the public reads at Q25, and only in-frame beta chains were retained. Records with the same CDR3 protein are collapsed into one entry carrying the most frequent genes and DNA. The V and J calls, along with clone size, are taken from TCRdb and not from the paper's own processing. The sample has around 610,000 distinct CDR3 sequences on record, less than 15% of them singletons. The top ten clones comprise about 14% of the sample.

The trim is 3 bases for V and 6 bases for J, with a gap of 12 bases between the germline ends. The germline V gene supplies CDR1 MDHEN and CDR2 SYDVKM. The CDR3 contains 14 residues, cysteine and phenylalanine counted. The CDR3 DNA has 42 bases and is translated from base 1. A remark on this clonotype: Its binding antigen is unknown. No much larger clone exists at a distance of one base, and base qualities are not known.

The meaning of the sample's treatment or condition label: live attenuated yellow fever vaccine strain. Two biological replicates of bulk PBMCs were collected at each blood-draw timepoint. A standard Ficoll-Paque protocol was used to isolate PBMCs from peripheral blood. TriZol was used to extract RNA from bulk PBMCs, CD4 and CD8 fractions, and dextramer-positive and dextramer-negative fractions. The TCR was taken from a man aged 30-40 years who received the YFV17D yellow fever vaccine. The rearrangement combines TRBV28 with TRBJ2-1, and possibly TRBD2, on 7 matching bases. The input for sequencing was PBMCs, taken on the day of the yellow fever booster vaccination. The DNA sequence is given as TGTGCCAGCAGTTTTGGGGGGGCTCTCAATGAGCAGTTCTTC. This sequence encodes CASSFGGALNEQFF. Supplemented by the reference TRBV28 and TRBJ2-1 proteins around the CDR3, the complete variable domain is DVKVTQSSRYLVKRTGEKVFLECVQDMDHENMFWYRQDPGLGLRLIYFSYDVKMKEKGDIPEGYSVSREKKERFSLILESASTNQTSMYLCASSFGGALNEQFFGPGTRLTVL.